This note documents a single T cell receptor (beta chain) sequence. Germline CDR1 reads KGHSH; CDR2 reads LQKENI. This CDR3 has 15 amino acids. After removal of 8 bases from V and 0 bases from J, the junction contained 7 bases not matched to a gene. The entry originates in a study of blood T cell repertoires in COVID-19. Whole-study context: Sites across the United States, Italy and Spain contributed samples from acute and convalescent COVID-19.

Repertoires were generated with immunoSEQ multiplex PCR, while TCRdb's copy carries only in-frame clones and drops some. This table has around 100,000 clones, about 86% appearing once. The age range of participants was about 18 to 89 years, with residence in some 25 US areas. Self-reported history from a screening survey and questionnaire set each donor's cohort. For recovered donors of Cohort 3, there were two negative PCRs, clearance, or symptom resolution. This sequence was found in a woman aged 50 to 60 who had recovered from COVID-19. V is TRBV18 and J is TRBJ1-1; 9 nucleotides line up with TRBD1. Sequencing used PBMCs or T cells enriched from blood (not recorded which). This chain's CDR3 is CASGPGQGMNTEAFF. Written as DNA, the CDR3 is TGTGCCAGCGGGCCGGGACAGGGCATGAACACTGAAGCTTTCTTT.